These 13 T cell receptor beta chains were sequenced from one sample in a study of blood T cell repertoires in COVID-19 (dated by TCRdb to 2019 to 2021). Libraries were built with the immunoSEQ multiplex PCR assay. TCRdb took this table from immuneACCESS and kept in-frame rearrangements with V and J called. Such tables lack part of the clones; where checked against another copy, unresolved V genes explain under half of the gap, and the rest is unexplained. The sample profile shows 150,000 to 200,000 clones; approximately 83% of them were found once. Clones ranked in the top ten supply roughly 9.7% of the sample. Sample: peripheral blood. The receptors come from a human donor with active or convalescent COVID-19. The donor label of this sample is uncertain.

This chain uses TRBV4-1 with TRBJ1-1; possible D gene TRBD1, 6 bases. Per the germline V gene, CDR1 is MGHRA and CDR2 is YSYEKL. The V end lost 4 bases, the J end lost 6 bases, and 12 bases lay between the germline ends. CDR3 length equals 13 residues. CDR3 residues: CASSLNRVSEAFF. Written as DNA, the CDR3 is TGCGCCAGCAGCCTTAACAGGGTCTCTGAAGCTTTCTTT.

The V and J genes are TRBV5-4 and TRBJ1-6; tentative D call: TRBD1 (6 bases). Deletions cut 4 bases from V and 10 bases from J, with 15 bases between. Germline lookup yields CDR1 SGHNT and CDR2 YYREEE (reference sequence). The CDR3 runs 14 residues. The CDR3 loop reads CASSRQDTKSPLHF. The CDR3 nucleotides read TGTGCCAGCAGCCGACAGGACACTAAGTCACCCCTCCACTTT.

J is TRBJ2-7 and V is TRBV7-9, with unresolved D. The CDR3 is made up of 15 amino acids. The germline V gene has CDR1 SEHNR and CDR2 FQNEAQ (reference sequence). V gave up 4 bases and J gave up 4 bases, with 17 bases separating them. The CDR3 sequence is CASSSYTKNPYEQYF. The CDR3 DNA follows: TGTGCCAGCAGCTCTTACACGAAAAATCCATACGAGCAGTACTTC.

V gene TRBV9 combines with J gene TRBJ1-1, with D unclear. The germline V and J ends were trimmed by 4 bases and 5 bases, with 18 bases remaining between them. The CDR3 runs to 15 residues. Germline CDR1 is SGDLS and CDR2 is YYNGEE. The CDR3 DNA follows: TGTGCCAGCAGCCCCCAGCAGGTTATCAAGACTGAAGCTTTCTTT. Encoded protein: CASSPQQVIKTEAFF.

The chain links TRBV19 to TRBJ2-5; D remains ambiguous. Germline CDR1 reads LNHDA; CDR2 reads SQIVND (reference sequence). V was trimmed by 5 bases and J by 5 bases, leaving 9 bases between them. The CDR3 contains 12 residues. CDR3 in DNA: TGTGCCAGTAGTGCGCCCAAGGAGACCCAGTACTTC. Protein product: CASSAPKETQYF. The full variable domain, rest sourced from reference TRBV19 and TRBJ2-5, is DGGITQSPKYLFRKEGQNVTLSCEQNLNHDAMYWYRQDPGQGLRLIYYSQIVNDFQKGDIAEGYSVSREKKESFPLTVTSAQKNPTAFYLCASSAPKETQYFGPGTRLLVL.

CDR3 region: CASTPLEPGLAPRSSYNEQFF. DNA for the CDR3: TGTGCCAGCACCCCATTAGAACCGGGACTAGCGCCTAGGAGCTCCTACAATGAGCAGTTCTTC. This chain joins TRBV7-8 and TRBJ2-1, with 10 nucleotides matching TRBD2. This CDR3 has 21 amino acids. Per germline, CDR1 SGHVS and CDR2 FQNEAQ. Trimming took 7 bases from V and 0 from J; bases not matched to a gene: 21.

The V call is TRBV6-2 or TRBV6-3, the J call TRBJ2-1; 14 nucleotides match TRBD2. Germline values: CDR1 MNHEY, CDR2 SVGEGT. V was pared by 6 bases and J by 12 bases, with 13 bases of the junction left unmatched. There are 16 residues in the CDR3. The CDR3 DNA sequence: TGTGCCAGCAGCCGCATACCGGGACTAGCGGGAGCAGGGCAGTTCTTC. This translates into CASSRIPGLAGAGQFF.

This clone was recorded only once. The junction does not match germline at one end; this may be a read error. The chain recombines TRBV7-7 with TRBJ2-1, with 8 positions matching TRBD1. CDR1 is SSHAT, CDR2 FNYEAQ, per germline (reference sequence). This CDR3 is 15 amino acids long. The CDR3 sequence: CASSLGQGTYNEQFF. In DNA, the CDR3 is TGTGCTAGCAGCTTAGGACAGGGCACCTACAATGAGCAGTTCTTC. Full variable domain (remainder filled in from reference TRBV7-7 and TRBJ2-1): GAGVSQSPRYKVTKRGQDVTLRCDPISSHATLYWYQQALGQGPEFLTYFNYEAQPDKSGLPSDRFSAERPEGSISTLTIQRTEQRDSAMYRCASSLGQGTYNEQFFGPGTRLTVL.

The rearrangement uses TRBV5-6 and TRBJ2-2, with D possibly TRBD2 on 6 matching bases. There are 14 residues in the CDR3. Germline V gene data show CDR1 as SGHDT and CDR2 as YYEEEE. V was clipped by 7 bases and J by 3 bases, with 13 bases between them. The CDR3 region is CASGGRIHTGELFF. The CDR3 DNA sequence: TGTGCCAGCGGGGGGAGGATACACACCGGGGAGCTGTTTTTT.

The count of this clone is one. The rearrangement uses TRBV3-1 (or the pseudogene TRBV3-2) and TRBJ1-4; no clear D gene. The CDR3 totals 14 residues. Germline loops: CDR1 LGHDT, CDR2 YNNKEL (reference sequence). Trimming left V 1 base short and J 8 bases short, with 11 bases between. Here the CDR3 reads CASSQGRVEEKLFF. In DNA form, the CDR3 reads TGTGCCAGCAGCCAAGGGAGGGTTGAGGAAAAACTGTTTTTT.

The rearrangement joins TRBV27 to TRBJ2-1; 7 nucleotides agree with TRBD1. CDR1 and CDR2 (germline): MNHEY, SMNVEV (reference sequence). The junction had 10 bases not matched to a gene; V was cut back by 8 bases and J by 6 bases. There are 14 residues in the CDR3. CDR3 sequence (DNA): TGTGCCAGCTACACTTTCAGGGGGAGCAATGAGCAGTTCTTC. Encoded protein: CASYTFRGSNEQFF.

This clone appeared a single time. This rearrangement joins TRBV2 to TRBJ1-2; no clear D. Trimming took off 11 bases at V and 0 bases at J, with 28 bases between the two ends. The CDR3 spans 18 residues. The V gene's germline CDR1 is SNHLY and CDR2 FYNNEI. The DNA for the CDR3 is TGTGCCCTCGTCGTGGGTGTCCCGGGTCATAAAGCTAACTATGGCTACACCTTC. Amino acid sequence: CALVVGVPGHKANYGYTF.

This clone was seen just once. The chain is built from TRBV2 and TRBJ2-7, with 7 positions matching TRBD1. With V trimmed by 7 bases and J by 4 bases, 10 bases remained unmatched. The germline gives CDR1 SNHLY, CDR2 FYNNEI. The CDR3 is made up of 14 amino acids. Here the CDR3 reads CASTYGTADYEQYF. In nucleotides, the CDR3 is TGTGCCAGCACCTACGGGACAGCTGATTACGAGCAGTACTTC.